This TCR beta chain was retrieved from a study of T cell responses to AZD1222 COVID-19 vaccine. Study details: Second-dose schedules of about 4 or about 12 weeks were combined. Study-wide findings and caveats: Reports say nearly half of spike-specific TCRs go after unmutated variant regions. The donor cohort was predominantly white British with a female majority, and clonal diversity may have been underestimated.

Germline CDR1 reads SGHVS; CDR2 reads FQNEAQ. This CDR3 is built from 16 residues. The germline V and J ends were trimmed by 10 bases and 4 bases, with 25 bases remaining between them. TCRdb's table, derived via immunoSEQ multiplex PCR, lists solely in-frame clones and lacks some. In the table there are some 130,000 clones, approximately 93% of which are singletons. Concerning this clone itself: Its antigen is unidentified.

This receptor was taken from an adult in good health. The chain links TRBV7-8 to TRBJ1-2, with TRBD1 as a possible D gene (6 bases). Material: peripheral blood, obtained on day 0 of AZD1222 vaccination. CDR3 nucleotides: TGTGCCACCCAGAGACTCGGGGGGCAAAGGACCTATGGCTACACCTTC. This codes for CATQRLGGQRTYGYTF.